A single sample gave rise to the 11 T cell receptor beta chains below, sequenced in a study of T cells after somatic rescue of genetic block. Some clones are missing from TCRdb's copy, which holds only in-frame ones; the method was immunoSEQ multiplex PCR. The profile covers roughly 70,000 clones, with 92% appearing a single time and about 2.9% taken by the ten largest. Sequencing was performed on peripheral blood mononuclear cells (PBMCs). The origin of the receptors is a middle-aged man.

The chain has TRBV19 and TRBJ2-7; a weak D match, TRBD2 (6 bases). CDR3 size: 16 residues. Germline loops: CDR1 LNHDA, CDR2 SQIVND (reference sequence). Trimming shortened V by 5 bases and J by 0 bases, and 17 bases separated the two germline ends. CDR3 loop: CASSPILGDFSYEQYF. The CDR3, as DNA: TGTGCCAGTAGTCCCATTCTTGGGGACTTCTCCTACGAGCAGTACTTC.

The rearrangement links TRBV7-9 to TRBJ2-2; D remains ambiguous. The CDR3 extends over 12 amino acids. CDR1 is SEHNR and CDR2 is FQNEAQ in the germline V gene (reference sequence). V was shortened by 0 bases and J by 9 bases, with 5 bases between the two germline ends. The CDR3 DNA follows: TGTGCCAGCAGCTTAGCTGGTTGGGAGCTGTTTTTT. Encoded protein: CASSLAGWELFF. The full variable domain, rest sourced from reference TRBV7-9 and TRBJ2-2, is DTGVSQNPRHKITKRGQNVTFRCDPISEHNRLYWYRQTLGQGPEFLTYFQNEAQLEKSRLLSDRFSAERPKGSFSTLEIQRTEQGDSAMYLCASSLAGWELFFGEGSRLTVL.

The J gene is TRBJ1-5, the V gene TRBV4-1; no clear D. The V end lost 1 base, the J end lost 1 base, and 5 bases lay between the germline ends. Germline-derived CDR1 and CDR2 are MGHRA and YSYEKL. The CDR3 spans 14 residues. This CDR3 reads CASSQGRSNQPQHF. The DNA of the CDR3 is TGCGCCAGCAGCCAAGGGAGGAGCAATCAGCCCCAGCATTTT.

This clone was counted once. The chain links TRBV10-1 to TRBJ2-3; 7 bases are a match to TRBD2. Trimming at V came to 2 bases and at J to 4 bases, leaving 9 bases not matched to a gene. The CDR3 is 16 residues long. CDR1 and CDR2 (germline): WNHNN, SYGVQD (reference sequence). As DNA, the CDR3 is TGCGCCAGCAGTGAGCTGGCGGGAGCCCTCCCAGATACGCAGTATTTT. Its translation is CASSELAGALPDTQYF.

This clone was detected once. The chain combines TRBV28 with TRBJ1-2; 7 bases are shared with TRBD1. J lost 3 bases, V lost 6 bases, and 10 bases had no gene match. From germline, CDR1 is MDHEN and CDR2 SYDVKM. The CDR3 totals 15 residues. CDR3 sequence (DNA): TGTGCCAGCAGCCCCCGGCTACAGGGGTACTATGGCTACACCTTC. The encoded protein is CASSPRLQGYYGYTF.

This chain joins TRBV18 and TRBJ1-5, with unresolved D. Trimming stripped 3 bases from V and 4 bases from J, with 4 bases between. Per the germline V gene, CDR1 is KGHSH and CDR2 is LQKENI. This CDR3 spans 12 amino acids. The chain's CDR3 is CASSPANQPQHF. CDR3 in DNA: TGTGCCAGCTCACCCGCAAATCAGCCCCAGCATTTT.

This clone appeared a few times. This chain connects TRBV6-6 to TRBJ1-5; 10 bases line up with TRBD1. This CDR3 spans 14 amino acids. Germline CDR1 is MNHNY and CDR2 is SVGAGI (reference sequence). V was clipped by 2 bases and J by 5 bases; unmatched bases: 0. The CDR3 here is CASSYGTGDQPQHF. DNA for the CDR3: TGTGCCAGCAGTTACGGGACAGGGGATCAGCCCCAGCATTTT.

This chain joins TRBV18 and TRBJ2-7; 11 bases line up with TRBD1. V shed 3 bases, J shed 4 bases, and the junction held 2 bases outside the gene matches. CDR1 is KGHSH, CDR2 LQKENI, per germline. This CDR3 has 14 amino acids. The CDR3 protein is CASSPRDRGYEQYF. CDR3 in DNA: TGTGCCAGCTCACCCCGGGACAGGGGGTACGAGCAGTACTTC.

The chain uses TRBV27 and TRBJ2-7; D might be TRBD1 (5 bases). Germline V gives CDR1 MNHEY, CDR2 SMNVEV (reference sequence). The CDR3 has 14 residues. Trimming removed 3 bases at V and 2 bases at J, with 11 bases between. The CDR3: CASSFQGATYEQYF. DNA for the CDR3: TGTGCCAGCAGTTTTCAGGGCGCCACCTACGAGCAGTACTTC.

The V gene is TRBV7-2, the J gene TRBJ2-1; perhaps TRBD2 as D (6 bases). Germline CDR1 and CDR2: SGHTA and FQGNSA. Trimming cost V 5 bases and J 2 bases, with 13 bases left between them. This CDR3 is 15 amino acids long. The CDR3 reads CASSANGGPYNEQFF. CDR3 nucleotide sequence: TGTGCCAGCAGCGCTAATGGAGGGCCCTACAATGAGCAGTTCTTC.

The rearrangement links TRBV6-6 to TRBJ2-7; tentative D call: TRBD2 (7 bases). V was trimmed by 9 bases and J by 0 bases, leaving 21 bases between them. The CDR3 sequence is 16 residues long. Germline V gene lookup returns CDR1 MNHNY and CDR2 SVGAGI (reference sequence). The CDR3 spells CASGGWGGGSSYEQYF. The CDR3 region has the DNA TGTGCCAGTGGGGGTTGGGGCGGGGGCAGCTCCTACGAGCAGTACTTC.